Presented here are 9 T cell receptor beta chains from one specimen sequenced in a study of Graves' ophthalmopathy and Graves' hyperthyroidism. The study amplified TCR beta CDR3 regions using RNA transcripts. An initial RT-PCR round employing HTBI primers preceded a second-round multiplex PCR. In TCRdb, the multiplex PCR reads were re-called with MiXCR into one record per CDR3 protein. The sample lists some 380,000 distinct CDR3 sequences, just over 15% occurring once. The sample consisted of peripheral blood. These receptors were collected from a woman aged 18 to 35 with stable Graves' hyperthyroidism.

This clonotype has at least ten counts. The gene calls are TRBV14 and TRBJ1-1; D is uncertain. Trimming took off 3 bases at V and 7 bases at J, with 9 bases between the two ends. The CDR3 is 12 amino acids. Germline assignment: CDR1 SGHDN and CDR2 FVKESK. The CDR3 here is CASSHASVEAFF. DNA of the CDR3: TGTGCCAGCAGCCACGCTTCGGTTGAAGCTTTCTTT.

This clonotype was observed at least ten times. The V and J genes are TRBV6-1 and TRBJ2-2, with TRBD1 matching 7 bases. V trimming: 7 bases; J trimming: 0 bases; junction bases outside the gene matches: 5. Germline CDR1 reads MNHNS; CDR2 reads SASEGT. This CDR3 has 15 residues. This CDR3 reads CASNGDSSNTGELFF. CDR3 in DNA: TGTGCCAGCAACGGGGACAGCTCGAACACCGGGGAGCTGTTTTTT.

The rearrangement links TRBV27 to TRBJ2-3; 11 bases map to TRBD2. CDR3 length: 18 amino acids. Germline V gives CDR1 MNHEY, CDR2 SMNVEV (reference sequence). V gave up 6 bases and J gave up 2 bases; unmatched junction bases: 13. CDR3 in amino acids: CASSPSRLAGLNTDTQYF. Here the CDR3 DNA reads TGTGCCAGCAGCCCTTCCCGACTAGCGGGATTAAACACAGATACGCAGTATTTT.

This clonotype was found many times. The CDR3 here is CASSYSDRGPEAFF. For the CDR3, the DNA is TGTGCCAGCAGTTACTCGGACAGGGGACCTGAAGCTTTCTTT. The chain links TRBV6-5 to TRBJ1-1; TRBD1 matches at 9 bases. The CDR3 contains 14 residues. In germline, CDR1 is MNHEY, CDR2 SVGAGI. The ends lost 0 bases at V and 6 bases at J; junction bases unmatched: 2.

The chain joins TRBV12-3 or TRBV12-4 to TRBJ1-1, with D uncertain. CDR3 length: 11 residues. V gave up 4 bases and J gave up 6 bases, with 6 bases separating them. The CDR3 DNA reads TGTGCCAGCAGTTCAAGATCTGAAGCTTTCTTT. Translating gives CASSSRSEAFF.

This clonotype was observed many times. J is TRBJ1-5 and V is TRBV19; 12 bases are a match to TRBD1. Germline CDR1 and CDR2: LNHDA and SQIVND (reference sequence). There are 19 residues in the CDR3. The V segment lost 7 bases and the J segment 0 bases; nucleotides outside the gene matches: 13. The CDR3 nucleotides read TGTGCCAGTACCCCGGGGACAGGGGGCAGGTTTTATAGCAATCAGCCCCAGCATTTT. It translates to CASTPGTGGRFYSNQPQHF.

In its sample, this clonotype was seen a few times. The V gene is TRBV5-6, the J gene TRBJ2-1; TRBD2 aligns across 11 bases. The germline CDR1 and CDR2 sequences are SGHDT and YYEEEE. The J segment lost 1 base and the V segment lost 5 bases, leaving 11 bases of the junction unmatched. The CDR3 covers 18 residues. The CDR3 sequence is CASRSDVGLAVSYNEQFF. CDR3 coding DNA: TGTGCCAGCAGATCGGATGTGGGACTAGCGGTTTCCTACAATGAGCAGTTCTTC. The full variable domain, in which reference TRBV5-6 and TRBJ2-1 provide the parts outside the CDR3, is DAGVTQSPTHLIKTRGQQVTLRCSPKSGHDTVSWYQQALGQGPQFIFQYYEEEERQRGNFPDRFSGHQFPNYSSELNVNALLLGDSALYLCASRSDVGLAVSYNEQFFGPGTRLTVL.

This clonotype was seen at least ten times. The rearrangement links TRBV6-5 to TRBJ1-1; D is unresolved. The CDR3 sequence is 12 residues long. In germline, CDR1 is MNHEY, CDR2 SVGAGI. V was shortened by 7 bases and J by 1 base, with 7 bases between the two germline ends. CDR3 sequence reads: CASITANTEAFF. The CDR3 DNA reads TGTGCCAGCATTACAGCGAACACTGAAGCTTTCTTT.

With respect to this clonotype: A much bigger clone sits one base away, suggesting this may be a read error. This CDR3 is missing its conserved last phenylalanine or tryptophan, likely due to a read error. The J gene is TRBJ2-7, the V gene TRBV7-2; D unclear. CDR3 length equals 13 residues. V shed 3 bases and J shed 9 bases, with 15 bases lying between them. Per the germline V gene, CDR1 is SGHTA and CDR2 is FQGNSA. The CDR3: CASSLAAARGQYL. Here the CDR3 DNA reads TGTGCCAGCAGCTTGGCGGCCGCACGCGGGCAGTACTTA.